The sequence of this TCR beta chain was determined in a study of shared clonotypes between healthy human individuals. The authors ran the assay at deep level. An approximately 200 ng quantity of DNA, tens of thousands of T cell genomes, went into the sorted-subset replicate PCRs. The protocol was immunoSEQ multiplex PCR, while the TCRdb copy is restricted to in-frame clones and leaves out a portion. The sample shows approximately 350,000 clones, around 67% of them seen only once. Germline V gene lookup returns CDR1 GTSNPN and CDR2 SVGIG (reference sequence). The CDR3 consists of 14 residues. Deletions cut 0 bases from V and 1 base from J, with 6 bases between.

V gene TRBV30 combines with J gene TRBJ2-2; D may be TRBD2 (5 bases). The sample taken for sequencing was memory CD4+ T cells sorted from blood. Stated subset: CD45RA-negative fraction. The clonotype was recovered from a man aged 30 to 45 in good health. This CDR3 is CAWSVAGNTGELFF. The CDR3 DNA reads TGTGCCTGGAGTGTTGCGGGGAACACCGGGGAGCTGTTTTTT.